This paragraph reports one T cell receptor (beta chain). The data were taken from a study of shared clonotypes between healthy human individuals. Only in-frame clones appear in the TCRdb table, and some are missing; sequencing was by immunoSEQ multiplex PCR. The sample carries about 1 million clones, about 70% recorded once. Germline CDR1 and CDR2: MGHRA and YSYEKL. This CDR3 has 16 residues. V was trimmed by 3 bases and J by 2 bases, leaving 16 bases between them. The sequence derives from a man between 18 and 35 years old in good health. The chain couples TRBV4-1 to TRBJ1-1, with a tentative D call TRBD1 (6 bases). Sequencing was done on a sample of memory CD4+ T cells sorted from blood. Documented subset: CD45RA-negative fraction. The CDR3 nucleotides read TGCGCCAGCAGCCAGTCGCCCGGACAGACTAACACTGAAGCTTTCTTT. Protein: CASSQSPGQTNTEAFF.